The next 29 T cell receptor beta chains were all read from a single sample in a study of cytomegalovirus exposure and HLA in healthy donors. PCR amplification relied on 60 Vbeta primers (plus 13 Jbeta primers). Some clones are missing from TCRdb's copy, which holds only in-frame ones; the method was immunoSEQ multiplex PCR. The data show about 120,000 clones, 65% to 80% seen once. Sequencing used PBMCs. The receptor set was obtained from a man aged 30-40 years in good health and CMV-seropositive.

The rearrangement uses TRBV28 and TRBJ1-2, with 7 bases aligning to TRBD1. Per germline, CDR1 MDHEN and CDR2 SYDVKM. The CDR3 spans 17 residues. The V and J ends lost 6 bases and 1 base, in that order; junction bases with no gene match: 14. Here the CDR3 reads CASSRGRSTGSNYGYTF. CDR3 nucleotides: TGTGCCAGCAGCCGAGGACGTTCGACAGGGAGTAACTATGGCTACACCTTC.

The rearrangement uses TRBV5-1 and TRBJ1-6; D uncertain. The germline V and J ends were trimmed by 1 base and 5 bases, with 22 bases remaining between them. CDR3 size: 19 residues. Per germline, CDR1 SGHRS and CDR2 YFSETQ. The CDR3 sequence: CASSLTARTFVGDNSPLHF. As DNA, the CDR3 is TGCGCCAGCAGCTTGACGGCAAGAACCTTCGTGGGCGATAATTCACCCCTCCACTTT.

The chain has TRBV27 and TRBJ1-6, with TRBD1 matching over 9 bases. Germline V gene data show CDR1 as MNHEY and CDR2 as SMNVEV (reference sequence). J gave up 10 bases and V 6 bases, and 7 bases lay outside the gene matches. This CDR3 spans 14 amino acids. The CDR3: CASSLDRGGSPLHF. DNA of the CDR3: TGTGCCAGCAGCCTGGACAGGGGAGGGTCACCCCTCCACTTT.

The J gene is TRBJ1-4, the V gene TRBV7-9; weak D call: TRBD1 (5 bases). This CDR3 contains 14 residues. V was cut by 1 base and J by 6 bases, with 9 bases left in between. Germline V gene data show CDR1 as SEHNR and CDR2 as FQNEAQ (reference sequence). CDR3 residues: CASSLGRGDEKLFF. The CDR3 DNA sequence: TGTGCCAGCAGCTTAGGGAGGGGAGATGAAAAACTGTTTTTT.

The chain employs TRBV4-1 and TRBJ2-3, with D hard to call. The CDR3 has 15 residues. V shed 4 bases and J shed 2 bases, with 13 bases lying between them. Germline V gives CDR1 MGHRA, CDR2 YSYEKL. As DNA, the CDR3 is TGCGCCAGCAGCCTACAGCTTCCCTTCACAGATACGCAGTATTTT. As protein: CASSLQLPFTDTQYF.

The rearrangement joins TRBV5-1 to TRBJ2-7; 10 bases fit TRBD1. V dropped 4 bases and J dropped 7; count of bases not matched to a gene: 8. This CDR3 comprises 14 residues. Germline CDR1 is SGHRS and CDR2 is YFSETQ. The CDR3 DNA is TGCGCCAGCAGCATACGACAGGGGGCAGGGGAGCAGTACTTC. It specifies CASSIRQGAGEQYF.

The chain uses TRBV19 and TRBJ2-1, with 9 bases aligning to TRBD1. The CDR3 has 13 amino acids. The germline gives CDR1 LNHDA, CDR2 SQIVND (reference sequence). V lost 5 bases and J lost 8; bases outside the gene matches: 4. CDR3: CASSAGTGYEQFF. The CDR3 nucleotides read TGTGCCAGTAGTGCCGGGACAGGGTATGAGCAGTTCTTC.

The V gene is TRBV28, the J gene TRBJ1-5; 8 nucleotides match TRBD1. The CDR3 covers 16 residues. The trim removed 3 bases at V and 3 bases at J, leaving 7 bases unmatched. In germline, CDR1 is MDHEN, CDR2 SYDVKM. The CDR3 here is CASSFPPTGDNQPQHF. The CDR3 DNA is TGTGCCAGCAGTTTTCCCCCGACAGGGGACAATCAGCCCCAGCATTTT.

This sequence joins TRBV10-2 and TRBJ2-1; 12 bases match TRBD2. J was trimmed by 9 bases and V by 6 bases; bases with no gene match: 3. CDR3 length: 13 residues. The germline gives CDR1 WSHSY, CDR2 SAAADI. The CDR3 protein is CASRETSGGEQFF. The CDR3 bases are TGCGCCAGCAGGGAGACTAGCGGGGGTGAGCAGTTCTTC.

This chain links TRBV19 with TRBJ2-5; the D gene is possibly TRBD2 (6 bases). Trimming stripped 3 bases from V and 7 bases from J, with 21 bases between. The length of the CDR3 is 16 residues. Germline V gene lookup returns CDR1 LNHDA and CDR2 SQIVND (reference sequence). The CDR3 bases are TGTGCCAGTAGTATGAGCGGTGGCGGAGGGCCTCGGACCCAGTACTTC. Translating it yields CASSMSGGGGPRTQYF.

V and J are TRBV7-9 and TRBJ2-7; D gene ambiguous. V was trimmed by 2 bases and J by 6 bases, leaving 17 bases between them. The V gene's germline CDR1 is SEHNR and CDR2 FQNEAQ (reference sequence). CDR3 length: 15 residues. DNA for the CDR3: TGTGCCAGCAGCTTACCCCGACTTAAGACCGGCGAGCAGTACTTC. As protein: CASSLPRLKTGEQYF.

The chain combines TRBV13 with TRBJ2-7, with D possibly matching TRBD2 (6 bases). Trimming removed 4 bases from V and 5 bases from J, with 21 bases in between. Germline V gene lookup returns CDR1 PRHDT and CDR2 FYEKMQ (reference sequence). CDR3 length equals 16 residues. The chain's CDR3 is CASSWREGQTAHEQYF. In DNA form, the CDR3 reads TGTGCCAGCAGCTGGCGGGAAGGGCAGACGGCCCACGAGCAGTACTTC.

This chain uses TRBV27 with TRBJ1-3, with 7 bases lining up with TRBD1. The CDR3 consists of 16 residues. V shed 5 bases, J shed 0 bases, and the junction held 7 bases outside the gene matches. Germline CDR1 is MNHEY and CDR2 is SMNVEV (reference sequence). The CDR3 region is CASSLTGDFSGNTIYF. In DNA form, the CDR3 reads TGTGCCAGCAGTCTAACAGGGGACTTCTCTGGAAACACCATATATTTT.

V is TRBV6-1 and J is TRBJ2-1; 11 bases are a match to TRBD1. CDR1 and CDR2 from the germline V gene are MNHNS and SASEGT. J was trimmed by 9 bases and V by 8 bases; bases with no gene match: 12. The CDR3 runs to 15 residues. The chain's CDR3 is CASLERGQGVAEQFF. Here the CDR3 DNA reads TGTGCCAGCCTTGAAAGGGGACAGGGGGTCGCTGAGCAGTTCTTC.

The V and J genes are TRBV6-5 and TRBJ1-1; TRBD1 aligns across 8 bases. Germline CDR1 reads MNHEY; CDR2 reads SVGAGI. The CDR3 sequence is 16 residues long. The V segment lost 0 bases and the J segment 0 bases; nucleotides outside the gene matches: 3. CDR3 bases: TGTGCCAGCAGTTACTCGACAGGGGCTGTGAACACTGAAGCTTTCTTT. This translates into CASSYSTGAVNTEAFF.

J is TRBJ2-3 and V is TRBV7-2; D perhaps matches TRBD1 (5 bases). The ends were cut back, 0 bases at V and 5 bases at J, with 12 bases in the middle. This CDR3 comprises 15 residues. CDR1 SGHTA and CDR2 FQGNSA come from the germline V gene. The CDR3 DNA sequence: TGTGCCAGCAGCTTAGCCGGCCAGGGTGGAGATACGCAGTATTTT. Protein product: CASSLAGQGGDTQYF.

Only a few counts were recorded for this clone. The CDR3 nucleotides are TGTGCCACCAGCAGAGAATCCCCAGGGAGGAAGCATCAGCCCCAGCATTTT. Its translation is CATSRESPGRKHQPQHF. This chain connects TRBV15 to TRBJ1-5; tentative D call: TRBD1 (5 bases). The CDR3 is 17 residues long. Germline CDR1 reads LNHNV; CDR2 reads YYDKDF (reference sequence). The ends were cut back, 0 bases at V and 5 bases at J, with 17 bases in the middle.

The rearrangement uses TRBV19 and TRBJ1-1; weak D call: TRBD1 (6 bases). Germline-derived CDR1 and CDR2 are LNHDA and SQIVND (reference sequence). This CDR3 is built from 13 residues. Between the trimmed V and J ends, which lost 6 bases and 5 bases, there was a span of 13 bases. CDR3 sequence (DNA): TGTGCCAGTAGAGTCACAGGGACGACTGAAGCTTTCTTT. Amino acid sequence: CASRVTGTTEAFF.

This clone was found a few times. V is TRBV10-1 and J is TRBJ2-7; TRBD1 aligns across 9 bases. Germline V gene data show CDR1 as WNHNN and CDR2 as SYGVQD (reference sequence). J gave up 2 bases and V 4 bases, and 3 bases lay outside the gene matches. The CDR3 is 14 amino acids. The CDR3 here is CASSAGTGPYEQYF. As DNA, the CDR3 is TGCGCCAGCAGTGCCGGGACAGGGCCCTACGAGCAGTACTTC.

This clone was observed a few times. This chain uses TRBV6-5 with TRBJ1-4; no clear D gene. Germline lookup yields CDR1 MNHEY and CDR2 SVGAGI. The CDR3 spans 14 residues. Between the trimmed V and J ends, which lost 0 bases and 7 bases, there was a span of 9 bases. The CDR3 region has the DNA TGTGCCAGCAGTTACTCGATCCGGGTTGAAAAACTGTTTTTT. Protein sequence: CASSYSIRVEKLFF.

The sample holds a few counts of this clone. The chain uses TRBV23-1 and TRBJ1-2; possible D gene TRBD1, 6 bases. TRBV23-1 is treated as an ORF (open reading frame) with a function not yet certain. This CDR3 comprises 16 residues. Trimming left V 3 bases short and J 8 bases short, with 22 bases between. The CDR3, as DNA: TGCGCCAGCAGTCAGTACAGAGGCAGGGGTAATGAGGGCTACACCTTC. This sequence encodes CASSQYRGRGNEGYTF.

The rearrangement uses TRBV13 and TRBJ2-1, with D perhaps TRBD2 (5 bases). The CDR3 is made up of 15 amino acids. Germline V gene data show CDR1 as PRHDT and CDR2 as FYEKMQ (reference sequence). Between the trimmed V and J ends, which lost 1 base and 4 bases, there was a span of 11 bases. For the CDR3, the DNA is TGTGCCAGCAGCTTAGCGGTGGGAGCGTACAATGAGCAGTTCTTC. This sequence encodes CASSLAVGAYNEQFF.

The chain carries TRBV5-1 and TRBJ1-1; 11 nucleotides line up with TRBD1. Germline CDR1 is SGHRS and CDR2 is YFSETQ. The CDR3 has 16 residues. With 3 bases clipped from V and 5 bases from J, the junction kept 9 bases outside the gene matches. For the CDR3, the DNA is TGCGCCAGCAGCTGGGGACAGGGGGGGGGAACAACTGAAGCTTTCTTT. This translates into CASSWGQGGGTTEAFF.

This clone came up a few times. This chain joins TRBV4-3 and TRBJ1-1; 8 nucleotides match TRBD1. Germline CDR1 LGHNA, CDR2 YSLEER. The J segment lost 0 bases and the V segment lost 4 bases, leaving 7 bases of the junction unmatched. The CDR3 is 16 amino acids. This CDR3 reads CASSLETGAMNTEAFF. Written as DNA, the CDR3 is TGCGCCAGCAGCCTCGAGACAGGGGCAATGAACACTGAAGCTTTCTTT.

This clone came up once. V and J are TRBV9 and TRBJ2-7; 12 nucleotides line up with TRBD1. Germline values: CDR1 SGDLS, CDR2 YYNGEE. The trim removed 3 bases at V and 5 bases at J, leaving 3 bases unmatched. This CDR3 has 14 amino acids. The CDR3 is CASSGGTGGHEQYF. The CDR3 DNA reads TGTGCCAGCAGCGGGGGGACAGGGGGCCACGAGCAGTACTTC. The full variable domain, rest sourced from reference TRBV9 and TRBJ2-7, is DSGVTQTPKHLITATGQRVTLRCSPRSGDLSVYWYQQSLDQGLQFLIQYYNGEERAKGNILERFSAQQFPDLHSELNLSSLELGDSALYFCASSGGTGGHEQYFGPGTRLTVT.

J is TRBJ1-1 and V is TRBV2; 7 bases are shared with TRBD1. Germline V gene sequence: CDR1 SNHLY, CDR2 FYNNEI. J gave up 1 base and V 10 bases, and 6 bases lay outside the gene matches. This CDR3 has 13 residues. The CDR3 reads CATRDSGNTEAFF. The CDR3 nucleotides are TGTGCCACCCGGGACAGTGGGAACACTGAAGCTTTCTTT.

A single count supports this clone. V usage is TRBV6-1 and J usage is TRBJ2-5, with D uncertain. Trimming pared 5 bases from V and 5 bases from J, leaving 6 bases between. Germline CDR1 is MNHNS and CDR2 is SASEGT. This CDR3 is 11 amino acids long. CDR3 nucleotides: TGTGCCAGCAGTTCGGTGGAGACCCAGTACTTC. Translating gives CASSSVETQYF.

V usage is TRBV14 and J usage is TRBJ2-7; 7 bases are shared with TRBD1. CDR1 is SGHDN and CDR2 is FVKESK in the germline V gene. V shed 4 bases, J shed 7 bases, and the junction held 13 bases outside the gene matches. This CDR3 region has 15 residues. CDR3 DNA sequence: TGTGCCAGCAGCCGGAGAGGTGTCAGGGGGTGGGAGCAGTACTTC. It translates to CASSRRGVRGWEQYF.

The chain is built from TRBV30 and TRBJ2-3; 8 bases match TRBD1. The germline gives CDR1 GTSNPN, CDR2 SVGIG (reference sequence). V trimming: 2 bases; J trimming: 0 bases; junction bases outside the gene matches: 10. CDR3 length: 17 amino acids. The CDR3 loop reads CAWSWTGSYSSTDTQYF. DNA of the CDR3: TGTGCCTGGAGTTGGACAGGGTCCTACTCTAGCACAGATACGCAGTATTTT.